The rows below give T cell receptor beta chains drawn from one sample of a study of blood T cell repertoires in COVID-19. The data were produced by immunoSEQ multiplex PCR, yet TCRdb's version contains in-frame clones alone and is incomplete. Among about 240,000 clones, around 88% were seen once, and the ten largest hold 2.5% to 3.5%. The sequenced material came from PBMCs or T cells enriched from blood (not recorded which). Source of these receptors: a woman between 40 and 55 years old with acute COVID-19. The CDR3 runs from the conserved cysteine through the conserved F or W. Fields, in order: V gene, J gene, CDR3 length, clone size, D gene, CDR3 DNA, CDR3 protein. D genes are given only for firm matches. Only some rows state a clone size, as once, few, many or a class for expanded clones.

>TRBV3-1/TRBV3-2|TRBJ2-1|14|NA|TRBD2
TGTGCCAGCCGGACTAGCGGGAGTAGTAATGAGCAGTTCTTC
CASRTSGSSNEQFF
>TRBV6-5|TRBJ2-7|13|NA|NA
TGTGCCAGCAGTAATTCTATTAACTACGAGCAGTACTTC
CASSNSINYEQYF
>TRBV2|TRBJ2-3|15|NA|NA
TGTGCCAGCAAGGCGGCGGCAGGGGCCACAGATACGCAGTATTTT
CASKAAAGATDTQYF
>TRBV11-2|TRBJ1-1|14|NA|NA
TGTGCCAGCAGCTTCCTCAGGGGCAACACTGAAGCTTTCTTT
CASSFLRGNTEAFF
>TRBV5-1|TRBJ2-2|15|once|NA
TGCGCCAGCAGCTCTTTAGAAATCCACACCGGGGAGCTGTTTTTT
CASSSLEIHTGELFF
>TRBV6-1|TRBJ2-7|14|NA|NA
TGTGCCAGCAGTGAAGCGGCAGGGATCTCCGAGCAGTACTTC
CASSEAAGISEQYF
>TRBV6-5|TRBJ2-1|14|NA|TRBD2
TGTGCCAGCAAGGAACTAGCGGCCCACAATGAGCAGTTCTTC
CASKELAAHNEQFF
>TRBV4-1|TRBJ1-1|15|NA|TRBD1
TGCGCCAGCAGCAAGCAGACAGGGATTAACACTGAAGCTTTCTTT
CASSKQTGINTEAFF
>TRBV21-1|TRBJ2-5|14|few|NA
TGTGCCAGCAGCAACGGGACTAGCTTTGAGACCCAGTACTTC
CASSNGTSFETQYF
>TRBV6-2/TRBV6-3|TRBJ2-6|18|NA|NA
TGTGCCAGCAGCCCCTGGGGGACATCAAGCTCTGGGGCCAACGTCCTGACTTTC
CASSPWGTSSSGANVLTF
>TRBV3-1/TRBV3-2|TRBJ2-1|18|NA|TRBD2
TGTGCCAGCAGCCAAGTTAGGCTAGCGGGAGGATCCTACAATGAGCAGTTCTTC
CASSQVRLAGGSYNEQFF
>TRBV27|TRBJ2-1|14|NA|TRBD2
TGTGCCAGCAGTTTGACTAGCGGGATATATGAGCAGTTCTTC
CASSLTSGIYEQFF
>TRBV11-3|TRBJ2-1|14|NA|TRBD2
TGTGCCAGCAGAGGACTAGCGGGAGTGTATGAGCAGTTCTTC
CASRGLAGVYEQFF
>TRBV5-1|TRBJ2-1|16|once|TRBD2
TGCGCCAGCAGCCCTGTGACTAGCGGGACCTACAATGAGCAGTTCTTC
CASSPVTSGTYNEQFF
>TRBV6-6|TRBJ1-1|15|NA|TRBD1
TGTGCCAGCAGTACATATTCACAGGGGGCCACTGAAGCTTTCTTT
CASSTYSQGATEAFF
>TRBV6-6|TRBJ1-3|17|NA|TRBD1
TGTGCCAGCAGTCGAGCCCTCACAGGGGTCGTAAGGAACACCATATATTTT
CASSRALTGVVRNTIYF
>TRBV2|TRBJ1-1|16|NA|NA
TGTGCCAGCAGTGAAGCGCTTACAGGAGTGAACACTGAAGCTTTCTTT
CASSEALTGVNTEAFF
>TRBV10-3|TRBJ1-2|14|NA|NA
TGTGCCACCCGGCCAGGGCGTGGCGGGGATGGCTACACCTTC
CATRPGRGGDGYTF
>TRBV6-6|TRBJ2-7|11|NA|NA
TGTGCCAGCAGTTACGCGGCAGAGCAGTACTTC
CASSYAAEQYF
>TRBV1|TRBJ2-1|16|NA|NA
TGCACCAGCAGCTTCACGATAGCGGGAGCGGCGAATGAGCAGTTCTTC
CTSSFTIAGAANEQFF
>TRBV5-1|TRBJ2-4|15|NA|NA
TGCGCCAGCAGCTTGTCTTCGGTCGGGGGAAACATTCAGTACTTC
CASSLSSVGGNIQYF
>TRBV5-6|TRBJ2-3|15|NA|NA
TGTGCCAGCAGCTTGAAAGGCAGGGTAGCAGATACGCAGTATTTT
CASSLKGRVADTQYF
>TRBV9|TRBJ2-3|13|NA|NA
TGTGCCAGCAGCGTAGCTAGTTGGGATACGCAGTATTTT
CASSVASWDTQYF
>TRBV11-2|TRBJ2-5|16|NA|TRBD2
TGTGCCAGCAGCCCGAAACTAGCGGGAGGGGAGGAGACCCAGTACTTC
CASSPKLAGGEETQYF
>TRBV10-1|TRBJ1-5|14|NA|NA
TGCGCCAGCAGTGAGTACAGGAAAAATCAGCCCCAGCATTTT
CASSEYRKNQPQHF
>TRBV2|TRBJ1-3|13|NA|NA
TGTGCCAGCCGGGACACCCCTGGAAACACCATATATTTT
CASRDTPGNTIYF
>TRBV30|TRBJ1-2|15|NA|TRBD1
TGTGCCTGGAGAGATCCGGGACAGGGGAACTATGGCTACACCTTC
CAWRDPGQGNYGYTF
>TRBV6-5|TRBJ2-7|13|NA|TRBD2
TGTGCCAGCAGGCCTAGCGGAACTTACGAGCAGTACTTC
CASRPSGTYEQYF
>TRBV5-1|TRBJ2-1|16|NA|TRBD1
TGCGCCAGCAGCTTGGGACACAGGGGGATCGGCAATGAGCAGTTCTTC
CASSLGHRGIGNEQFF